This T cell receptor beta chain comes out of a study of siplizumab effects on memory and regulatory T cells. Study results and caveats: In siplizumab cultures, the suppressive function of proliferating Tregs remained unconfirmed. The study found naive T cells seemingly more diverse than memory cells and seemingly major alloresponse contributors. Among sequences traceable to unstimulated CD4+ memory cells, alloreactive ones were significantly reduced by siplizumab. Treg-derived clones made up an average of about 73% of mappable alloreactive CD4+ clones with siplizumab and more than 25% in controls.

As for this clone: Its target is not known.

Sequencing used immunoSEQ multiplex PCR; TCRdb keeps in-frame clones, though not all of them. The sample yields about 52,000 clones, about 97% seen once. CDR1 is KGHSH, CDR2 LQKENI, per germline. V was trimmed by 3 bases and J by 3 bases, leaving 9 bases between them. The CDR3 spans 13 residues. The V call is TRBV18, the J call TRBJ2-7; D gene ambiguous. The source of this sequence is a human donor in good health. The sequencing input was naive CD4+ T cells sorted from blood. The CDR3 reads CASSPLSDYEQYF. In nucleotides, the CDR3 is TGTGCCAGCTCACCCCTGTCAGACTACGAGCAGTACTTC.